These 14 T cell receptor beta chains share one sample of origin, sequenced in a study of T cell responses to AZD1222 COVID-19 vaccine. TCRdb's table, derived via immunoSEQ multiplex PCR, lists solely in-frame clones and lacks some. The profile covers more than 140,000 clones, with approximately 89% appearing a single time and 3% to 4% taken by the ten largest. This material consisted of peripheral blood, taken on day 0 of MenACWY control vaccination. These receptor sequences come from an adult in good health.

This clone has a single count. The chain combines TRBV7-9 with TRBJ1-4, with a possible D match to TRBD1 (5 bases). CDR1 is SEHNR and CDR2 is FQNEAQ in the germline V gene (reference sequence). V dropped 0 bases and J dropped 5 bases, with 10 bases sitting between them. The CDR3 is 15 residues long. CDR3 nucleotides: TGTGCCAGCAGCTTAGCTAGGACACCAAATGAAAAACTGTTTTTT. Amino acid sequence: CASSLARTPNEKLFF.

The rearrangement links TRBV5-4 to TRBJ2-2, with 9 positions matching TRBD1. From germline, CDR1 is SGHNT and CDR2 YYREEE (reference sequence). Trimming took 4 bases from V and 0 from J; bases not matched to a gene: 4. The CDR3 totals 16 residues. The CDR3 sequence: CASSRTGATNTGELFF. Here the CDR3 DNA reads TGTGCCAGCAGCCGGACAGGGGCAACGAACACCGGGGAGCTGTTTTTT.

This clone was counted a single time. The chain uses TRBV6-2 or TRBV6-3 and TRBJ2-7; TRBD1 or TRBD2 may be the D gene (5 bases each). The germline V gene has CDR1 MNHEY and CDR2 SVGEGT. V lost 2 bases, J lost 1 base, and 12 bases lay in between. The CDR3 runs 15 residues. In DNA, the CDR3 is TGTGCCAGCAGTTACGGGGGTCGGAGGTCCTACGAGCAGTACTTC. This encodes CASSYGGRRSYEQYF.

This clone showed up just a few times. This chain uses TRBV11-3 with TRBJ1-1, with D possibly matching TRBD1 (6 bases). Germline values: CDR1 SGHNT, CDR2 YENEEA. This CDR3 spans 13 amino acids. With 3 bases removed from V and 10 bases from J, the gap between germline ends came to 15 bases. This CDR3 is CASSFVGARGAFF. The DNA for the CDR3 is TGTGCCAGCAGCTTCGTGGGGGCACGGGGAGCTTTCTTT.

This sequence joins TRBV11-3 and TRBJ1-2; D not certain. The CDR3 is 14 amino acids. Trimming took 1 base from V and 4 from J, leaving 10 bases between them. Germline-derived CDR1 and CDR2 are SGHNT and YENEEA. The CDR3 loop reads CASSLGVGIYGYTF. The CDR3 DNA follows: TGTGCCAGCAGCTTAGGCGTGGGGATCTATGGCTACACCTTC.

This sequence joins TRBV5-1 and TRBJ1-2; no definite D call. This CDR3 region has 13 residues. Germline assignment: CDR1 SGHRS and CDR2 YFSETQ. V was pared by 4 bases and J by 0 bases, with 7 bases between. CDR3 bases: TGCGCCAGCAGCCCAGAGGCTAACTATGGCTACACCTTC. Residues: CASSPEANYGYTF.

The rearrangement links TRBV19 to TRBJ1-3, with D possibly TRBD1 on 5 matching bases. Germline CDR1 is LNHDA and CDR2 is SQIVND (reference sequence). This CDR3 is built from 17 residues. The germline V and J ends were trimmed by 2 bases and 2 bases, with 16 bases remaining between them. This CDR3 reads CASSIRDQGPAGNTIYF. The CDR3 nucleotides read TGTGCCAGTAGTATACGAGACCAGGGACCGGCTGGAAACACCATATATTTT.

This chain uses TRBV18 with TRBJ1-1; D gene unclear. V lost 6 bases and J 1 base, leaving 12 bases between the germline ends. The CDR3 is made up of 14 amino acids. CDR1 is KGHSH and CDR2 is LQKENI in the germline V gene. In DNA, the CDR3 is TGTGCCAGCTCGCACCGGACGGGGAACACTGAAGCTTTCTTT. This gives the protein CASSHRTGNTEAFF. The full variable domain, rest sourced from reference TRBV18 and TRBJ1-1, is NAGVMQNPRHLVRRRGQEARLRCSPMKGHSHVYWYRQLPEEGLKFMVYLQKENIIDESGMPKERFSAEFPKEGPSILRIQQVVRGDSAAYFCASSHRTGNTEAFFGQGTRLTVV.

A word on this clone: Sequence at one end of the junction differs from germline and may be a read error. The rearrangement uses TRBV7-2 and TRBJ1-3; D not resolved. The CDR3 loop spans 13 amino acids. Germline CDR1 and CDR2: SGHTA and FQGNSA. The CDR3 protein is CASSLEPGDTIYF. The CDR3 DNA follows: TGTGCCAGCAGCTTAGAGCCTGGAGACACCATATATTTT. Supplemented by reference TRBV7-2 and TRBJ1-3, the full variable domain reads GAGVSQSPSNKVTEKGKDVELRCDPISGHTALYWYRQSLGQGLEFLIYFQGNSAPDKSGLPSDRFSAERTGGSVSTLTIQRTQQEDSAVYLCASSLEPGDTIYFGEGSWLTVV.

This chain connects TRBV10-3 to TRBJ1-2; 7 bases line up with TRBD1. Trimming took 5 bases from V and 2 from J; bases not matched to a gene: 11. This CDR3 contains 16 residues. Germline V CDR1 and CDR2: ENHRY, SYGVKD. The CDR3: CAISISPGQLNYGYTF. The CDR3 bases are TGTGCCATCAGTATCTCTCCGGGACAGCTAAACTATGGCTACACCTTC.

The chain couples TRBV18 to TRBJ2-7; weak D call: TRBD2 (6 bases). The V end was cut by 3 bases, the J end by 1 base, with 10 bases between. Per germline, CDR1 KGHSH and CDR2 LQKENI. The CDR3 totals 14 residues. CDR3 in amino acids: CASSPRRESYEQYF. The CDR3 DNA sequence: TGTGCCAGCTCACCCCGCCGGGAGTCCTACGAGCAGTACTTC.

The chain couples TRBV3-1 (or the pseudogene TRBV3-2) to TRBJ2-7; possibly TRBD1 for D (6 bases). Between the trimmed V and J ends, which lost 8 bases and 3 bases, there was a span of 17 bases. Germline V CDR1 and CDR2: LGHDT, YNNKEL (reference sequence). CDR3 length: 14 amino acids. The CDR3 loop is CASATPGQNYEQYF. The CDR3 bases are TGTGCCAGCGCTACTCCGGGACAAAACTACGAGCAGTACTTC.

This chain links TRBV7-2 with TRBJ2-7, with TRBD1 identical over 9 bases. Trimming at V came to 5 bases and at J to 6 bases, leaving 8 bases not matched to a gene. The CDR3 runs to 14 residues. Germline V gene lookup returns CDR1 SGHTA and CDR2 FQGNSA. The CDR3 reads CASSLGQGIGEQYF. Written as DNA, the CDR3 is TGTGCCAGCAGCCTTGGACAGGGGATCGGCGAGCAGTACTTC.

V gene TRBV6-5 combines with J gene TRBJ2-5, with TRBD1 as a possible D gene (6 bases). Germline V gives CDR1 MNHEY, CDR2 SVGAGI. There are 12 residues in the CDR3. The CDR3 sequence is CAHGDTQETQYF. The CDR3, as DNA: TGTGCACACGGGGACACCCAAGAGACCCAGTACTTC.